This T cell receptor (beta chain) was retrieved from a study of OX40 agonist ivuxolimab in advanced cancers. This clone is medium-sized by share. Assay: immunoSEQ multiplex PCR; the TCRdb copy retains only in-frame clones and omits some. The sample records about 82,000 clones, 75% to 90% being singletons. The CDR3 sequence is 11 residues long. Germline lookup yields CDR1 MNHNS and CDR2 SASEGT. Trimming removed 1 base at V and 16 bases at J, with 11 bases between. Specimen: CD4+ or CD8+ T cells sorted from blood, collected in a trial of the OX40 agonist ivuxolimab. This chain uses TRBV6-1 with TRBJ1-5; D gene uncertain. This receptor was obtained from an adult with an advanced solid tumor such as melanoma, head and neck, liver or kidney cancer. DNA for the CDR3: TGTGCCAGCAGTGAAGGGTGGCCGCAACATTTT. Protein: CASSEGWPQHF.